One and the same sample provided the 6 T cell receptor beta chains below, sequenced in a study of cytomegalovirus exposure and HLA in healthy donors. PCR involved 60 Vbeta and 13 Jbeta primers. Sequencing was performed with immunoSEQ multiplex PCR; in TCRdb, only in-frame clones are kept and a portion is missing. The data hold about 110,000 clones, with more than 70% observed a single time. Input material: PBMCs. The receptors originated from a man between 40 and 49 years old in good health and CMV-seronegative.

The chain couples TRBV2 to TRBJ1-4; TRBD1 is a possible D gene (5 bases). CDR1 is SNHLY, CDR2 FYNNEI, per germline. Trimming removed 7 bases at V and 2 bases at J, with 8 bases between. The CDR3 totals 13 residues. Written as DNA, the CDR3 is TGTGCCAGCAAGGGACTGACTAATGAAAAACTGTTTTTT. Its protein is CASKGLTNEKLFF.

J is TRBJ1-5 and V is TRBV2, with a tentative D call TRBD1 (5 bases). The V gene's germline CDR1 is SNHLY and CDR2 FYNNEI. The V and J ends lost 3 bases and 0 bases respectively, with 12 bases between them. The CDR3 extends over 16 amino acids. The CDR3 protein is CASSETELYSNQPQHF. The CDR3 DNA reads as TGTGCCAGCAGTGAGACAGAGCTTTATAGCAATCAGCCCCAGCATTTT.

The genes are TRBV11-2 and TRBJ2-3; D might be TRBD1 (7 bases). The germline V and J ends were trimmed by 5 bases and 14 bases, with 20 bases remaining between them. CDR3 size: 13 residues. Germline CDR1 SGHAT, CDR2 FQNNGV. The CDR3, as DNA: TGTGCCAGCAGCCCCGAGCGTGCGGGACAGAGGTATTTT. This sequence encodes CASSPERAGQRYF.

This clone has only a few counts. This chain uses TRBV5-8 with TRBJ1-5; tentative D call: TRBD1 (5 bases). Looked up from germline, CDR1 is SGHTS and CDR2 is YDEGEE. There are 16 residues in the CDR3. Trimming shortened V by 7 bases and J by 0 bases, and 17 bases separated the two germline ends. CDR3 coding DNA: TGTGCCAGCGCCCTGGCGGGGGACTATAGCAATCAGCCCCAGCATTTT. Amino acid sequence: CASALAGDYSNQPQHF.

The V gene is TRBV29-1, the J gene TRBJ1-4; tentatively, D is TRBD1 (5 bases). Trimming removed 7 bases from V and 5 bases from J, with 14 bases in between. CDR1 is SQVTM, CDR2 ANQGSEA, per germline. The CDR3 totals 13 residues. The CDR3 nucleotides are TGCAGCGCCACGACAGAGTTCAATGAAAAACTGTTTTTT. This sequence encodes CSATTEFNEKLFF. Using reference TRBV29-1 and TRBJ1-4 for the parts outside the CDR3, the full variable domain is SAVISQKPSRDICQRGTSLTIQCQVDSQVTMMFWYRQQPGQSLTLIATANQGSEATYESGFVIDKFPISRPNLTFSTLTVSNMSPEDSSIYLCSATTEFNEKLFFGSGTQLSVL.

This chain links TRBV15 with TRBJ1-6; no definite D call. Germline lookup yields CDR1 LNHNV and CDR2 YYDKDF (reference sequence). Trimming removed 0 bases at V and 8 bases at J, with 8 bases between. This CDR3 has 14 amino acids. CDR3 protein: CATSRDRTYSPLHF. The CDR3 nucleotides are TGTGCCACCAGCAGAGACAGGACTTATTCACCCCTCCACTTT. Drawing the rest from reference TRBV15 and TRBJ1-6, the complete variable domain is DAMVIQNPRYQVTQFGKPVTLSCSQTLNHNVMYWYQQKSSQAPKLLFHYYDKDFNNEADTPDNFQSRRPNTSFCFLDIRSPGLGDTAMYLCATSRDRTYSPLHFGNGTRLTVT.